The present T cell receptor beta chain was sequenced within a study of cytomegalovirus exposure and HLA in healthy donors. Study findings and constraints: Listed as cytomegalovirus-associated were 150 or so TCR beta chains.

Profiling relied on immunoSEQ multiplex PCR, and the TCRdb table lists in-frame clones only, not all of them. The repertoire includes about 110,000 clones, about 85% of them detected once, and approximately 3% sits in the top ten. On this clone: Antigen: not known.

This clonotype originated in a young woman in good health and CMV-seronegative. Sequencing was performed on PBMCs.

CDR3 in amino acids: CASSRGATNEKLFF. The CDR3 DNA is TGTGCCAGCAGCCGGGGAGCAACTAATGAAAAACTGTTTTTT. The J gene is TRBJ1-4, the V gene TRBV9; D is unresolved. Between the trimmed V and J ends, which lost 4 bases and 0 bases, there was a span of 7 bases. The CDR3 length is 14 residues. The germline V gene has CDR1 SGDLS and CDR2 YYNGEE.